The entry below describes one T cell receptor (beta chain). The CDR3 totals 12 residues. J lost 5 bases, V lost 5 bases, and 3 bases had no gene match. The V gene's germline CDR1 is SEHNR and CDR2 FQNEAQ (reference sequence). This sample is part of a study of shared T cell receptors in the human thymus. Profiling relied on immunoSEQ multiplex PCR, and the TCRdb table lists in-frame clones only, not all of them. The sample lists around 730,000 clones; approximately 83% were seen once. These same data were also listed under a study on human thymus T cells. In that study: Obtained as resections during corrective heart surgery, the thymus tissue was then studied. Among unrelated individuals, related research reported thymic repertoires that overlapped highly.

V usage is TRBV7-9 and J usage is TRBJ2-7; 7 bases are shared with TRBD1. The source of this sequence is a girl under three years old with a congenital heart defect. Material: thymocytes. The CDR3 sequence is CASSTTGDEQYF. CDR3 in DNA: TGTGCCAGCAGCACTACAGGGGACGAGCAGTACTTC.